The clone carrying this T cell receptor (beta chain) showed up just a few times. CDR1 is MDHEN and CDR2 is SYDVKM in the germline V gene. With V trimmed by 5 bases and J by 0 bases, 16 bases remained unmatched. This CDR3 is built from 19 residues. These data originate in a study of blood T cells in healthy people across ages. Using a J-beta primer mix together with a sample-barcoded 5' primer, a second PCR was run for roughly 7 to 12 cycles. TCRdb re-called the 5' RACE reads through MiXCR, storing one row per CDR3 protein. The data contain around 1.5 million distinct CDR3 sequences, around 35% of them seen just once; the ten biggest clones take up 11%.

Sample: blood. The TCR comes from a woman in her 30s in good health. The gene calls are TRBV28 and TRBJ2-4; 7 nucleotides agree with TRBD1. In DNA, the CDR3 is TGTGCCAGCAGTCTCCGACAGGGCGCCTTCTCATTAGCCAAAAACATTCAGTACTTC. It encodes CASSLRQGAFSLAKNIQYF. Full variable domain (outside the CDR3, taken from reference TRBV28 and TRBJ2-4): DVKVTQSSRYLVKRTGEKVFLECVQDMDHENMFWYRQDPGLGLRLIYFSYDVKMKEKGDIPEGYSVSREKKERFSLILESASTNQTSMYLCASSLRQGAFSLAKNIQYFGAGTRLSVL.